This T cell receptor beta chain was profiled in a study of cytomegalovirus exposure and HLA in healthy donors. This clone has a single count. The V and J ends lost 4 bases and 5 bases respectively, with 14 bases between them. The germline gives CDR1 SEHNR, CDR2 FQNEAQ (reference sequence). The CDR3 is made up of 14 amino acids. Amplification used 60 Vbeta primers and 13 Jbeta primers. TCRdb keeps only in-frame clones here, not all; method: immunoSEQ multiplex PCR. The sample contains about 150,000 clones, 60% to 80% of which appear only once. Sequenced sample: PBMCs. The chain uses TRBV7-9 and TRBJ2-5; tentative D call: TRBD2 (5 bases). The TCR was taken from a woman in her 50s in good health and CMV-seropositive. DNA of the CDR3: TGTGCCAGCAGCTCCGACCCCTCGGGGGAGACCCAGTACTTC. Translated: CASSSDPSGETQYF.